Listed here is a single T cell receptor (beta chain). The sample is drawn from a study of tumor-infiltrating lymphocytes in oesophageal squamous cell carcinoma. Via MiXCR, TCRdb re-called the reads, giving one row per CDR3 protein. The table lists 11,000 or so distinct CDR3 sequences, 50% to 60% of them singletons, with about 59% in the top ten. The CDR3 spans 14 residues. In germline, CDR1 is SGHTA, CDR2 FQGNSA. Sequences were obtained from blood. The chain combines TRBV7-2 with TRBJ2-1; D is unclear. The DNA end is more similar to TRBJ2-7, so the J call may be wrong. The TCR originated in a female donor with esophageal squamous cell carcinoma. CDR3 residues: CASSLEGQSSTQYF. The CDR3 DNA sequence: TGTGCCAGCAGCTTAGAAGGCCAGTCCTCGACGCAGTACTTC.